The 3 T cell receptor beta chains listed next were all sequenced from one sample in a study of cytomegalovirus exposure and HLA in healthy donors. PCR used 60 Vbeta primers and 13 Jbeta primers. Some clones are missing from TCRdb's copy, which holds only in-frame ones; the method was immunoSEQ multiplex PCR. The sample includes more than 150,000 clones, more than 85% of them seen just once. The sample taken for sequencing was PBMCs. These receptors all stem from a girl under three years old in good health and CMV-seronegative.

The gene calls are TRBV9 and TRBJ1-2; 10 nucleotides align to TRBD1. Germline CDR1 and CDR2: SGDLS and YYNGEE. The CDR3 extends over 15 amino acids. The ends lost 3 bases at V and 8 bases at J; junction bases unmatched: 10. The CDR3 reads CASSARGTGVEGYTF. The CDR3 DNA sequence: TGTGCCAGCAGCGCCCGTGGGACAGGGGTTGAAGGCTACACCTTC.

V usage is TRBV30 and J usage is TRBJ2-1; the match to TRBD2 covers 8 bases. CDR1 is GTSNPN and CDR2 is SVGIG in the germline V gene (reference sequence). V lost 0 bases, J lost 7 bases, and 8 bases stayed unmatched. There are 15 residues in the CDR3. The CDR3 bases are TGTGCCTGGAGTGTTACGTTAGCGGGGACTAATGAGCAGTTCTTC. Its protein product is CAWSVTLAGTNEQFF.

This clone occurred once. The V gene is TRBV29-1, the J gene TRBJ2-4, with D possibly matching TRBD2 (6 bases). The CDR3 runs to 14 residues. V lost 6 bases and J lost 7, with 19 bases in between. Germline CDR1 is SQVTM and CDR2 is ANQGSEA. CDR3 sequence: CSVPLVLGGNIQYF. The DNA of the CDR3 is TGCAGCGTCCCATTGGTCTTGGGGGGTAACATTCAGTACTTC.